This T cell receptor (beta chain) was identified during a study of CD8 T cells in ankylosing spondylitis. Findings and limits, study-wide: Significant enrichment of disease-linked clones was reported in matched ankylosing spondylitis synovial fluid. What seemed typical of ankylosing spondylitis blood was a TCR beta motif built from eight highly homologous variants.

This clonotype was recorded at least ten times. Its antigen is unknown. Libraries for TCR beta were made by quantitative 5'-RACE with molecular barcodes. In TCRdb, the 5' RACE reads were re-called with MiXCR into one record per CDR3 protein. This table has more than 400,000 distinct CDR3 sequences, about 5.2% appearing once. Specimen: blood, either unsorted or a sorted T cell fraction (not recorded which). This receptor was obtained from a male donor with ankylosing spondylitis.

CDR3 bases: TGCAGTCTCGGAGGGAACTATGGCTACACCTTC. Residues: CSLGGNYGYTF. The J gene is TRBJ1-2, the V gene TRBV20-1; D remains ambiguous. The germline V and J ends were trimmed by 8 bases and 2 bases, with 9 bases remaining between them. Looked up from germline, CDR1 is DFQATT and CDR2 is SNEGSKA (reference sequence). The CDR3 loop spans 11 amino acids.